This paragraph covers one T cell receptor (beta chain) sequence. The antigen is unknown. The PCR made use of 60 Vbeta and 13 Jbeta primers. The method was immunoSEQ multiplex PCR; TCRdb's version includes in-frame clones alone and lacks a portion of them. The table includes some 120,000 clones, more than 70% detected once. This sample stems from a study of cytomegalovirus exposure and HLA in healthy donors. This CDR3 spans 13 amino acids. CDR1 is GTSNPN, CDR2 SVGIG, per germline (reference sequence). With 3 bases removed from V and 4 bases from J, the gap between germline ends came to 10 bases. Study-level results: Despite most TCR sequences being rare, some public TCRs occurred in many donors. Versus the roughly 690-donor mean, an Asian-associated ancestry cluster reportedly showed fewer N-insertions in a later analysis. In an earlier analysis, in approximately 570 donors, most V segments appeared productive either ~90% or ~30% of the time. The authors later linked a missense DCLRE1C variant to TCR beta V- and J-gene trimming.

This sequence originates from a woman between 50 and 59 years old in good health and CMV-seropositive. Sequenced: PBMCs. The chain links TRBV30 to TRBJ2-1, with D perhaps TRBD1 (6 bases). CDR3 bases: TGTGCCTGGAGCGCGGACAGTTACAATGAGCAGTTCTTC. This translates into CAWSADSYNEQFF.